The 4 T cell receptor beta chains in this list originate from one sample, sequenced in a study of blood T cell repertoires in COVID-19. Assay used: immunoSEQ multiplex PCR; TCRdb lists only in-frame clones, some missing. The data hold about 250,000 clones, with roughly 90% observed a single time. Specimen: peripheral blood. The receptors were sampled from a woman in her thirties or forties who had recovered from COVID-19.

This clone came up once. The chain recombines TRBV21-1 with TRBJ2-2; the table's D call, TRBD2, has no DNA check behind it. TRBV21-1 is a pseudogene. This CDR3 is built from 13 residues. CDR3 loop: CASSPEDTGELFF. The DNA for the CDR3 is TGTGCCAGCAGCCCGGAGGACACCGGGGAGCTGTTTTTT.

The chain employs TRBV3-1 (or the pseudogene TRBV3-2) and TRBJ2-7, with 11 bases matching TRBD2. CDR3 length equals 13 residues. V trimming: 8 bases; J trimming: 3 bases; junction bases outside the gene matches: 3. Germline V gene lookup returns CDR1 LGHDT and CDR2 YNNKEL (reference sequence). DNA for the CDR3: TGTGCCAGCCGACTAGCGGGAAACTACGAGCAGTACTTC. This translates into CASRLAGNYEQYF.

This chain links TRBV3-1 (or the pseudogene TRBV3-2) with TRBJ1-2, with 10 positions matching TRBD1. The junction had 6 bases not matched to a gene; V was cut back by 3 bases and J by 5 bases. Per the germline V gene, CDR1 is LGHDT and CDR2 is YNNKEL (reference sequence). CDR3 size: 15 residues. The CDR3 spells CASSHGWDRGYGYTF. The CDR3, as DNA: TGTGCCAGCAGCCATGGTTGGGACAGGGGATATGGCTACACCTTC.

The gene calls are TRBV7-9 and TRBJ1-2, with D tentatively TRBD1 (6 bases). CDR1 is SEHNR, CDR2 FQNEAQ, per germline (reference sequence). The V end was cut by 5 bases, the J end by 7 bases, with 14 bases between. The CDR3 runs 13 residues. Here the CDR3 reads CASSLTGYGGYTF. DNA for the CDR3: TGTGCCAGCAGCCTTACAGGGTACGGTGGCTACACCTTC.